The clone carrying this TCR beta chain came up once. The data stem from a study of OX40 agonist ivuxolimab in advanced cancers. Profiled with immunoSEQ multiplex PCR; TCRdb holds only in-frame clones, not every one. The table lists approximately 99,000 clones, roughly 94% of them singletons. The sample in question was CD4+ or CD8+ T cells sorted from blood, obtained in a trial of the OX40 agonist ivuxolimab. The source is an adult with an advanced solid tumor such as melanoma, head and neck, liver or kidney cancer.

This CDR3 reads CASRGNTEAFF. The CDR3 region has the DNA TGCGCCAGTCGGGGGAACACTGAAGCTTTCTTT. V usage is TRBV4-3 and J usage is TRBJ1-1; D unresolved. The CDR3 is 11 amino acids. Deletions cut 9 bases from V and 1 base from J, with 6 bases between. Germline-derived CDR1 and CDR2 are LGHNA and YSLEER.